These 17 T cell receptor beta chains came from one sample sequenced in a study of beta chain features in type 1 diabetes. Whole-study results and caveats: Among patients with Type 1 diabetes, TCRB CDR3s were moderately but significantly shorter in every one of the four CD4+ subsets.

Antigens of these TCRs are unknown. Sequenced material consisted of expressed TCRB transcripts (all of the isolated RNA was reverse transcribed). Profiled with immunoSEQ multiplex PCR; TCRdb holds only in-frame clones, not every one. The sample shows hundreds of thousands of clones, around 15% of them seen only once. The sample was naive CD4+ T cells from blood. These receptors originate from a young man with type 1 diabetes.

This clone was observed a few times. Sequence at one end of the junction differs from germline and may be a read error. This chain links TRBV5-6 with TRBJ1-4; D might be TRBD1 (5 bases). The CDR3 contains 15 residues. Germline CDR1 is SGHDT and CDR2 is YYEEEE. In DNA form, the CDR3 reads TGTGCCAGCAGCTCCAAAGGGTTCGGGGCTGAACAACTGTTTTTT. Residues: CASSSKGFGAEQLFF.

J is TRBJ1-5 and V is TRBV27; 7 nucleotides line up with TRBD1. The CDR3 extends over 14 amino acids. Trimming at V came to 6 bases and at J to 1 base, leaving 3 bases not matched to a gene. The germline V gene encodes CDR1 MNHEY and CDR2 SMNVEV (reference sequence). The chain's CDR3 is CASRGTASNQPQHF. The CDR3 bases are TGTGCCAGCAGGGGGACAGCCAGCAATCAGCCCCAGCATTTT.

The rearrangement joins TRBV13 to TRBJ1-2, with TRBD1 identical over 9 bases. V lost 6 bases to trimming and J lost 5 bases; unmatched junction nucleotides: 7. The CDR3 consists of 14 residues. Germline lookup yields CDR1 PRHDT and CDR2 FYEKMQ (reference sequence). CDR3 loop: CASSTDRGVYGYTF. DNA for the CDR3: TGTGCCAGCAGTACGGACAGGGGAGTATATGGCTACACCTTC.

V usage is TRBV7-9 and J usage is TRBJ2-2; 7 nucleotides align to TRBD1. The ends lost 5 bases at V and 5 bases at J; junction bases unmatched: 8. Germline V CDR1 and CDR2: SEHNR, FQNEAQ (reference sequence). The CDR3 is made up of 15 amino acids. The CDR3 region has the DNA TGTGCCAGCAGCGAGGGAACGACAGGGACCGGGGAGCTGTTTTTT. Translated: CASSEGTTGTGELFF.

A few counts support this clone. The chain links TRBV5-4 to TRBJ1-6; D remains ambiguous. This CDR3 spans 12 amino acids. V was shortened by 0 bases and J by 9 bases, with 4 bases between the two germline ends. The germline gives CDR1 SGHNT, CDR2 YYREEE (reference sequence). CDR3 DNA sequence: TGTGCCAGCAGCTTGGACGTTTCACCCCTCCACTTT. Amino acid sequence: CASSLDVSPLHF.

The rearrangement links TRBV28 to TRBJ1-2; D is undetermined. Germline loops: CDR1 MDHEN, CDR2 SYDVKM. Trimming left V 7 bases short and J 8 bases short, with 11 bases between. CDR3 size: 11 residues. The CDR3 reads CASNEGQGYTF. As DNA, the CDR3 is TGTGCCAGCAACGAGGGTCAAGGCTACACCTTC.

In its sample, this clone was seen a few times. This rearrangement joins TRBV6-6 to TRBJ2-3, with D tentatively TRBD1 (6 bases). Germline CDR1 MNHNY, CDR2 SVGAGI (reference sequence). This CDR3 comprises 16 residues. V lost 6 bases and J lost 2, with 18 bases in between. In DNA, the CDR3 is TGTGCCAGCAGAACTACAGGGTTAGGTTTCACAGATACGCAGTATTTT. It is translated as CASRTTGLGFTDTQYF.

The V and J genes are TRBV20-1 and TRBJ2-4; D not certain. CDR1 and CDR2 (germline): DFQATT, SNEGSKA (reference sequence). The CDR3 totals 10 residues. The V and J ends lost 6 bases and 6 bases respectively, with 6 bases between them. This chain's CDR3 is CSAISNIQYF. Written as DNA, the CDR3 is TGCAGTGCCATATCAAACATTCAGTACTTC.

The chain carries TRBV29-1 and TRBJ1-3, with D hard to call. Germline V gene data show CDR1 as SQVTM and CDR2 as ANQGSEA. This CDR3 contains 15 residues. Trimming pared 6 bases from V and 0 bases from J, leaving 15 bases between. The CDR3 spells CSVMVLGVSGNTIYF. The CDR3 DNA sequence: TGCAGCGTGATGGTTCTGGGAGTCTCTGGAAACACCATATATTTT. Looking up the rest from reference TRBV29-1 and TRBJ1-3 gives the full variable domain: SAVISQKPSRDICQRGTSLTIQCQVDSQVTMMFWYRQQPGQSLTLIATANQGSEATYESGFVIDKFPISRPNLTFSTLTVSNMSPEDSSIYLCSVMVLGVSGNTIYFGEGSWLTVV.

J is TRBJ2-5 and V is TRBV5-1; 8 nucleotides align to TRBD2. This CDR3 has 14 amino acids. With 3 bases clipped from V and 3 bases from J, the junction kept 4 bases outside the gene matches. CDR1 SGHRS and CDR2 YFSETQ come from the germline V gene. The CDR3 loop reads CASSSRGAEETQYF. CDR3 DNA: TGCGCCAGCAGCTCGCGGGGGGCCGAAGAGACCCAGTACTTC. Supplemented by reference TRBV5-1 and TRBJ2-5, the full variable domain reads KAGVTQTPRYLIKTRGQQVTLSCSPISGHRSVSWYQQTPGQGLQFLFEYFSETQRNKGNFPGRFSGRQFSNSRSEMNVSTLELGDSALYLCASSSRGAEETQYFGPGTRLLVL.

A few counts support this clone. The CDR3 region has the DNA TGTGCCAGTAGTACCGACTCTGGCACTGAAGCTTTCTTT. Residues: CASSTDSGTEAFF. V and J are TRBV19 and TRBJ1-1; no reliable D call. CDR1 is LNHDA, CDR2 SQIVND, per germline (reference sequence). The CDR3 totals 13 residues. The germline V and J ends were trimmed by 4 bases and 4 bases, with 10 bases remaining between them.

This clone has only a few counts. The genes are TRBV5-1 and TRBJ2-5; D remains ambiguous. The V and J ends lost 1 base and 5 bases respectively, with 9 bases between them. Germline-derived CDR1 and CDR2 are SGHRS and YFSETQ. The CDR3 totals 13 residues. The CDR3 spells CASSLQSEETQYF. CDR3 in DNA: TGCGCCAGCAGCTTGCAGTCGGAGGAGACCCAGTACTTC.

This clone was found a few times. V and J are TRBV29-1 and TRBJ2-2; D call uncertain. The length of the CDR3 is 11 residues. From germline, CDR1 is SQVTM and CDR2 ANQGSEA. Trimming took off 4 bases at V and 8 bases at J, with 8 bases between the two ends. CDR3 nucleotides: TGCAGCGTTGGCCTCTTGGGGGAGCTGTTTTTT. Its protein is CSVGLLGELFF.

This clone was seen a handful of times. The rearrangement joins TRBV4-1 to TRBJ2-3, with 7 bases fitting TRBD2. This CDR3 comprises 14 residues. Germline-derived CDR1 and CDR2 are MGHRA and YSYEKL. V lost 4 bases to trimming and J lost 4 bases; unmatched junction nucleotides: 5. CDR3 coding DNA: TGCGCCAGCAGCCTGCGACTAGCCCCAGATACGCAGTATTTT. It is translated as CASSLRLAPDTQYF.

This clone was seen a handful of times. Other DNA sequences within the sample encode an identical CDR3. J is TRBJ2-1 and V is TRBV5-1; 7 bases fit TRBD1. The trim removed 4 bases at V and 3 bases at J, leaving 1 base unmatched. CDR3 length: 13 amino acids. Germline loops: CDR1 SGHRS, CDR2 YFSETQ. The CDR3 here is CASSRDSYNEQFF. CDR3 DNA sequence: TGCGCCAGCAGCCGGGACAGCTACAATGAGCAGTTCTTC.

V is TRBV13 and J is TRBJ1-6, with TRBD1 matching over 7 bases. The CDR3 length is 15 residues. With V trimmed by 5 bases and J by 5 bases, 6 bases remained unmatched. CDR1 and CDR2 from the germline V gene are PRHDT and FYEKMQ (reference sequence). The CDR3 is CASSKGTADNSPLHF. CDR3 sequence (DNA): TGTGCCAGCAGCAAGGGGACAGCAGATAATTCACCCCTCCACTTT.

As for this clone: Other DNA sequences in the same sample also yield this CDR3. The gene calls are TRBV2 and TRBJ1-2; D remains unclear. Trimming left V 2 bases short and J 4 bases short, with 5 bases between. CDR1 and CDR2 (germline): SNHLY, FYNNEI. The CDR3 length is 12 residues. In DNA form, the CDR3 reads TGTGCCAGCAGTGAAACGGGCTATGGCTACACCTTC. Its protein product is CASSETGYGYTF.